This T cell receptor (beta chain) was captured in a study of blood T cell repertoires in COVID-19. Assay: immunoSEQ multiplex PCR; the TCRdb copy retains only in-frame clones and omits some. The profile shows some 160,000 clones, 75% to 80% of them singletons. This clone came up many times. V dropped 4 bases and J dropped 0 bases, with 10 bases sitting between them. Germline V lookup: CDR1 LNHDA, CDR2 SQIVND (reference sequence). There are 15 residues in the CDR3. Input material: peripheral blood. This chain connects TRBV19 to TRBJ1-3; maybe TRBD1 (5 bases). The source is a woman at least 80 years old with acute or convalescent COVID-19. The CDR3 loop reads CASSTTVSSGNTIYF. The CDR3 nucleotides are TGTGCCAGTAGTACGACAGTCAGCTCTGGAAACACCATATATTTT. Full variable domain (missing parts from reference TRBV19 and TRBJ1-3): DGGITQSPKYLFRKEGQNVTLSCEQNLNHDAMYWYRQDPGQGLRLIYYSQIVNDFQKGDIAEGYSVSREKKESFPLTVTSAQKNPTAFYLCASSTTVSSGNTIYFGEGSWLTVV.